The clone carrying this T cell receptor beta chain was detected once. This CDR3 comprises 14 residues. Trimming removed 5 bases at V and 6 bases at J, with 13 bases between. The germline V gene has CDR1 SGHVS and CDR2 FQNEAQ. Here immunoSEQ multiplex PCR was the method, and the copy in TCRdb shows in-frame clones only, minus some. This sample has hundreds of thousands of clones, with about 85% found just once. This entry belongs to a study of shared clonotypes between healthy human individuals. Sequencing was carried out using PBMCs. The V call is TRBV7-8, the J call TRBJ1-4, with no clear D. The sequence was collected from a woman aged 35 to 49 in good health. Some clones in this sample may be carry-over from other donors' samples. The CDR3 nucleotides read TGTGCCAGCAGCCTCGCGGAGGCGGATGAAAAACTGTTTTTT. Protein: CASSLAEADEKLFF.